This T cell receptor (beta chain) emerged from a study of blood T cell repertoires in COVID-19. Participant age was roughly 18 to 89 years, and participants resided in 24 US areas. The ends lost 6 bases at V and 4 bases at J; junction bases unmatched: 9. The CDR3 is 14 amino acids. The V gene's germline CDR1 is SGHDT and CDR2 YYEEEE. Original data processing: The assay estimated nucleated cells by amplifying reference gene primers. Profiling relied on immunoSEQ multiplex PCR, and the TCRdb table lists in-frame clones only, not all of them. The DNA gave D and trimming, while V, J and clone size come from that table. The sample holds over 250,000 clones; around 90% are singletons and the top ten take 1% to 1.3%.

This sequence originates from a woman aged 25 to 39 who had recovered from COVID-19. The V call is TRBV5-6, the J call TRBJ1-1; 7 bases are shared with TRBD1. The sequenced sample was PBMCs or T cells enriched from blood (not recorded which). CDR3 bases: TGTGCCAGCATTTCCCGGGCAGGGGGCACTGAAGCTTTCTTT. Translation gives CASISRAGGTEAFF. The full variable domain, with the rest looked up from reference TRBV5-6 and TRBJ1-1, is DAGVTQSPTHLIKTRGQQVTLRCSPKSGHDTVSWYQQALGQGPQFIFQYYEEEERQRGNFPDRFSGHQFPNYSSELNVNALLLGDSALYLCASISRAGGTEAFFGQGTRLTVV.